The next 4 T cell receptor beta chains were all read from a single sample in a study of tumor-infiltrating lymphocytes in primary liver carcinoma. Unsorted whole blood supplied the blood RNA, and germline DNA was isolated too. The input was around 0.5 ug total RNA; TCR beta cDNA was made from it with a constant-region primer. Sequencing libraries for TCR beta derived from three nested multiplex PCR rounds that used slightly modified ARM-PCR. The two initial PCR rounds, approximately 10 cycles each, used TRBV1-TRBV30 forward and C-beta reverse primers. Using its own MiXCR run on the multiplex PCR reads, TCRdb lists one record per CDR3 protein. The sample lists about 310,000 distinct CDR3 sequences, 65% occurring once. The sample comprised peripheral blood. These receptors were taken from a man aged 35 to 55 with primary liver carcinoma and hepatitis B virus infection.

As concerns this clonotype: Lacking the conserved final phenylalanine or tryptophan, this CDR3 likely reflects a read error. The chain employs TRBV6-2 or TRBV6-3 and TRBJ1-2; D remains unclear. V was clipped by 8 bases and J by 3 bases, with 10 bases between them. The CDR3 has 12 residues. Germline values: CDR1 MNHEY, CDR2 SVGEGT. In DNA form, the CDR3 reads TGTGCCAGCCGTGAGTGGGACTATGGCTACACCCTC. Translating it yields CASREWDYGYTL.

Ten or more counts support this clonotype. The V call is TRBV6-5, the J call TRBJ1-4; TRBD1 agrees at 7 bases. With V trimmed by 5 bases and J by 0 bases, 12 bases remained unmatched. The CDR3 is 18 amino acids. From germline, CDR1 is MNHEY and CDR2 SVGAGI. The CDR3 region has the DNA TGTGCCAGCAGTCCCCGACAGGGATGGGGCGCAACTAATGAAAAACTGTTTTTT. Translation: CASSPRQGWGATNEKLFF.

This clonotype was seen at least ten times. CDR3 bases: TGTGCCAGCAGCTTTGCGGGACAGGGAGACATTCAGTACTTC. Amino acid sequence: CASSFAGQGDIQYF. The gene calls are TRBV11-3 and TRBJ2-4; 9 bases fit TRBD1. From germline, CDR1 is SGHNT and CDR2 YENEEA. The trim removed 3 bases at V and 8 bases at J, leaving 5 bases unmatched. CDR3 length: 14 amino acids. Variable domain in full (rest from reference TRBV11-3 and TRBJ2-4): EAGVVQSPRYKIIEKKQPVAFWCNPISGHNTLYWYLQNLGQGPELLIRYENEEAVDDSQLPKDRFSAERLKGVDSTLKIQPAELGDSAVYLCASSFAGQGDIQYFGAGTRLSVL.

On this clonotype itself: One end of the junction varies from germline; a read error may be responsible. The CDR3 reads CTSSSRTPQETQYF. The CDR3 DNA follows: TGCACCAGCAGCTCCCGGACACCCCAAGAGACCCAGTACTTC. V is TRBV5-1 and J is TRBJ2-5; possibly TRBD1 for D (5 bases). Germline V gene lookup returns CDR1 SGHRS and CDR2 YFSETQ. CDR3 length equals 14 residues.